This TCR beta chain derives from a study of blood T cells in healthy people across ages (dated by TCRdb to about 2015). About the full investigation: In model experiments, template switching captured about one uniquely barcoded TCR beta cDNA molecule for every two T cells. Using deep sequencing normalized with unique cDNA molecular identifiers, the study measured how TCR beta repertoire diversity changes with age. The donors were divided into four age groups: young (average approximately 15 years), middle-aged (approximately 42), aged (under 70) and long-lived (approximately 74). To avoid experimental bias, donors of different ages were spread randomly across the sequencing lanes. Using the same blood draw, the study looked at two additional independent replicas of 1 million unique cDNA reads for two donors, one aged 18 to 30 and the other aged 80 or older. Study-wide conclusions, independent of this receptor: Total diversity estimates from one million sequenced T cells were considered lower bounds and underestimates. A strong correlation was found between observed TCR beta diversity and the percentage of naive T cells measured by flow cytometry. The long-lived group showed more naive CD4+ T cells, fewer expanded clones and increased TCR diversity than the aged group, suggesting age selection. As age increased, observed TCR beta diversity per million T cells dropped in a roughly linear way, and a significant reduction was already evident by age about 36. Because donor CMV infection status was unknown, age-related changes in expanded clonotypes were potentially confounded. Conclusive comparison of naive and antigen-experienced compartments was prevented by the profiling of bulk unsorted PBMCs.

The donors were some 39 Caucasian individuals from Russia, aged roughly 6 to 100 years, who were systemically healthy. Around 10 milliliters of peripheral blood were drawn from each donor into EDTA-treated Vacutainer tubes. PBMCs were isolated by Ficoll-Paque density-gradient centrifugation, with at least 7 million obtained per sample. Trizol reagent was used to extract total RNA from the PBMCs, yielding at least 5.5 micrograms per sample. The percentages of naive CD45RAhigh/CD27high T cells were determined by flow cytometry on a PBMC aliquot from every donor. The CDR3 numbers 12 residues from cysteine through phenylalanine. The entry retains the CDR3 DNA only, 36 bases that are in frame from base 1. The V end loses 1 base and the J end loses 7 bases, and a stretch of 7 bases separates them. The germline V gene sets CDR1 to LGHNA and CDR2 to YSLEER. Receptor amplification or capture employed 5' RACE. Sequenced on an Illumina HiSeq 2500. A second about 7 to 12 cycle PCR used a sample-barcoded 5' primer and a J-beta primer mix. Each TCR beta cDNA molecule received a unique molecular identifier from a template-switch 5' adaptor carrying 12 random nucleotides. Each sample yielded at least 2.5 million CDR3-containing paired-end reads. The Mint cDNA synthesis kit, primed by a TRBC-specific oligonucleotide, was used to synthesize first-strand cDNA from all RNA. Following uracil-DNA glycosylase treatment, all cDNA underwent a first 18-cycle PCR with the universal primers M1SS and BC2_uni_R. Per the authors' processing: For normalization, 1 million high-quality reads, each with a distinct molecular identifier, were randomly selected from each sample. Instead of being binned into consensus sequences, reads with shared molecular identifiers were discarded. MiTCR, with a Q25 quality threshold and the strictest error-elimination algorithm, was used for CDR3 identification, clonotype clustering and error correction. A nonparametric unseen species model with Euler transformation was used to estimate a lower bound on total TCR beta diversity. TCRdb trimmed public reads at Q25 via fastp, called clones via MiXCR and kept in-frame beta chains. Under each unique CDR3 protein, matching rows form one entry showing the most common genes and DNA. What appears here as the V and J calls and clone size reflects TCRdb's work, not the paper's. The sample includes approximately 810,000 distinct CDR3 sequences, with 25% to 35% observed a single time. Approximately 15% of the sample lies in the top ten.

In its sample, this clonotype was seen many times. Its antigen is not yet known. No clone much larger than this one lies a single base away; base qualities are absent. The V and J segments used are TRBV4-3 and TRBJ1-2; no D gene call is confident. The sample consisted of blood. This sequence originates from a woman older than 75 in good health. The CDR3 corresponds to CASSQGGSGYTF. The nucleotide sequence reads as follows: TGCGCCAGCAGCCAAGGGGGTAGTGGCTACACCTTC.